The 11 T cell receptor beta chains reported below all come from one sample, sequenced in a study of CD8 T cells in ankylosing spondylitis. In TCRdb, the 5' RACE reads were re-called with MiXCR into one record per CDR3 protein. This sample has around 99,000 distinct CDR3 sequences, with roughly 9.6% found just once. Sequenced: blood, either unsorted or a sorted T cell fraction (not recorded which). The receptor set was obtained from a male donor with ankylosing spondylitis or in good health (not recorded which).

This clonotype was counted ten times or more. The chain couples TRBV5-1 to TRBJ2-3; 7 bases map to TRBD2. After removal of 6 bases from V and 6 bases from J, the junction contained 10 bases not matched to a gene. The CDR3 consists of 14 residues. Germline V gene lookup returns CDR1 SGHRS and CDR2 YFSETQ. As DNA, the CDR3 is TGCGCCAGCACGGGGGGACCAGAGTCTGATACGCAGTATTTT. This codes for CASTGGPESDTQYF.

This clonotype was observed many times. The CDR3 loop reads CASSRDTAEAFF. The DNA of the CDR3 is TGTGCCAGCAGCCGGGACACAGCTGAAGCTTTCTTT. V gene TRBV3-1 combines with J gene TRBJ1-1; D is possibly TRBD1 (6 bases). V lost 4 bases, J lost 6 bases, and 9 bases lay in between. The CDR3 runs to 12 residues. Per germline, CDR1 LGHDT and CDR2 YNNKEL (reference sequence).

The chain joins TRBV7-9 to TRBJ2-2; D is undetermined. V was clipped by 6 bases and J by 3 bases, with 17 bases between them. Germline lookup yields CDR1 SEHNR and CDR2 FQNEAQ (reference sequence). This CDR3 has 16 amino acids. The CDR3 nucleotides are TGTGCCAGCAGGGGTTCGGCGGTCGTTTACACCGGGGAGCTGTTTTTT. It codes for CASRGSAVVYTGELFF.

This clonotype was recorded a few times. The chain links TRBV10-3 to TRBJ1-6; perhaps TRBD1 as D (5 bases). The CDR3 contains 11 residues. V gave up 10 bases and J gave up 9 bases, with 10 bases separating them. Per the germline V gene, CDR1 is ENHRY and CDR2 is SYGVKD. Here the CDR3 DNA reads TGTGCCACCGGGAGGGGTTCACCCCTCCACTTT. This codes for CATGRGSPLHF.

This chain joins TRBV2 and TRBJ1-4; no clear D. Germline lookup yields CDR1 SNHLY and CDR2 FYNNEI. V lost 2 bases and J 0 bases, leaving 7 bases between the germline ends. The CDR3 contains 15 residues. CDR3: CASSETESTNEKLFF. The CDR3 bases are TGTGCCAGCAGTGAAACTGAATCAACTAATGAAAAACTGTTTTTT.

This clonotype turned up a few times. V is TRBV5-1 and J is TRBJ2-2; weak D call: TRBD1 (6 bases). The CDR3 runs to 14 residues. The V gene's germline CDR1 is SGHRS and CDR2 YFSETQ. V was trimmed by 5 bases and J by 2 bases, leaving 10 bases between them. The CDR3 DNA sequence: TGCGCCAGCAGAGGACAGCCAAACACCGGGGAGCTGTTTTTT. Translating it yields CASRGQPNTGELFF.

This clonotype was counted at least ten times. V gene TRBV29-1 combines with J gene TRBJ1-1; TRBD1 matches 7 bases. Germline V gives CDR1 SQVTM, CDR2 ANQGSEA. V lost 7 bases, J lost 0 bases, and 8 bases stayed unmatched. This CDR3 spans 14 amino acids. CDR3 nucleotides: TGCAGCGCCCGACAGGGTCACATGAACACTGAAGCTTTCTTT. Protein: CSARQGHMNTEAFF.

This clonotype showed up many times. For the CDR3, the DNA is TGCAGTGCTAGAGGGGGGGTTTGGACCTATAATTCACCCCTCCACTTT. Translated: CSARGGVWTYNSPLHF. The chain has TRBV20-1 and TRBJ1-6, with TRBD1 as a possible D gene (5 bases). Germline-derived CDR1 and CDR2 are DFQATT and SNEGSKA (reference sequence). The CDR3 totals 16 residues. Between the trimmed V and J ends, which lost 1 base and 2 bases, there was a span of 12 bases.

Ten or more counts support this clonotype. The chain combines TRBV5-1 with TRBJ2-2; TRBD1 might be the D (6 bases). V lost 3 bases to trimming and J lost 6 bases, with 9 bases between them. CDR1 is SGHRS and CDR2 is YFSETQ in the germline V gene. The CDR3 is 13 amino acids. CDR3 sequence reads: CASSWTVSGELFF. CDR3 DNA sequence: TGCGCCAGCAGCTGGACAGTATCCGGGGAGCTGTTTTTT.

In this sample, this clonotype turned up many times. The genes are TRBV5-1 and TRBJ1-5, with 10 bases lining up with TRBD1. This CDR3 is built from 17 residues. The V gene's germline CDR1 is SGHRS and CDR2 YFSETQ. Trimming removed 0 bases from V and 2 bases from J; junction bases left unmatched: 5. The CDR3 protein is CASSLGTGGSGNQPQHF. As DNA, the CDR3 is TGCGCCAGCAGCTTGGGGACAGGGGGAAGTGGCAATCAGCCCCAGCATTTT.

The chain uses TRBV5-1 and TRBJ2-6; no firm D call. The CDR3 runs 20 residues. CDR1 is SGHRS and CDR2 is YFSETQ in the germline V gene. Trimming removed 0 bases from V and 0 bases from J, with 19 bases in between. The CDR3 region is CASSLVLSTNRNSGANVLTF. DNA for the CDR3: TGCGCCAGCAGCTTGGTCTTGTCTACTAACCGAAACTCTGGGGCCAACGTCCTGACTTTC.